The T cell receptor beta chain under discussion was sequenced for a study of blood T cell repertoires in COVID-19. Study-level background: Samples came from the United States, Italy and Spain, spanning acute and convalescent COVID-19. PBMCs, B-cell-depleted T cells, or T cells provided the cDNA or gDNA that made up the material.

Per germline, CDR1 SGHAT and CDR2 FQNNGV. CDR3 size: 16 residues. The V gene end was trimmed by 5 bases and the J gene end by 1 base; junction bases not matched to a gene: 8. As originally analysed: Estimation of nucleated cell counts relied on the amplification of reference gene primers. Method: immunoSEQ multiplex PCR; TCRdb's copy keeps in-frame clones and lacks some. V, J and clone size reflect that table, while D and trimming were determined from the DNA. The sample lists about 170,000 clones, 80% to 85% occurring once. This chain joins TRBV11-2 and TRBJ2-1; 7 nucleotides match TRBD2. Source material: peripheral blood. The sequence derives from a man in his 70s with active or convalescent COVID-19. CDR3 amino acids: CASSTPGGASYNEQFF. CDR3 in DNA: TGTGCCAGCAGCACGCCGGGGGGTGCTTCCTACAATGAGCAGTTCTTC.